The sequence of this T cell receptor beta chain was determined in a study of blood T cell repertoires in COVID-19. Study-wide background: Specimens from acute and convalescent COVID-19 originated in the United States, Italy and Spain.

The method was immunoSEQ multiplex PCR; TCRdb's version includes in-frame clones alone and lacks a portion of them. The data show around 250,000 clones, 80% to 90% seen once. Germline trimming cut 2 bases from V and 2 bases from J; bases unmatched to any gene: 15. CDR1 and CDR2 (germline): MNHEY, SMNVEV (reference sequence). This CDR3 is 18 amino acids long. Specimen: peripheral blood. This chain connects TRBV27 to TRBJ2-7; 7 nucleotides agree with TRBD1. The source is an elderly man with acute or convalescent COVID-19. CDR3 sequence (DNA): TGTGCCAGCAGTTTACACGGGACAGATGACCTCAGTCCCTACGAGCAGTACTTC. Protein: CASSLHGTDDLSPYEQYF.